This T cell receptor (beta chain) originates from a study of T cell changes during pregnancy in multiple sclerosis. Assay used: immunoSEQ multiplex PCR; TCRdb lists only in-frame clones, some missing. Of tens of thousands of clones in the sample, around nine tenths are singletons; the top ten hold roughly 2.1%. Germline CDR1 reads SEHNR; CDR2 reads FQNEAQ (reference sequence). This CDR3 comprises 15 residues. With V trimmed by 6 bases and J by 1 base, 8 bases remained unmatched. V gene TRBV7-9 combines with J gene TRBJ1-1; 7 bases match TRBD1. Sequenced material: peripheral blood, taken in the second trimester of pregnancy. This clonotype was obtained from a female donor in good health, enrolled as a control in a pregnancy study. The CDR3 coding sequence is TGTGCCAGCAGTTATTTACAGGGGACGAACACTGAAGCTTTCTTT. Residues: CASSYLQGTNTEAFF.